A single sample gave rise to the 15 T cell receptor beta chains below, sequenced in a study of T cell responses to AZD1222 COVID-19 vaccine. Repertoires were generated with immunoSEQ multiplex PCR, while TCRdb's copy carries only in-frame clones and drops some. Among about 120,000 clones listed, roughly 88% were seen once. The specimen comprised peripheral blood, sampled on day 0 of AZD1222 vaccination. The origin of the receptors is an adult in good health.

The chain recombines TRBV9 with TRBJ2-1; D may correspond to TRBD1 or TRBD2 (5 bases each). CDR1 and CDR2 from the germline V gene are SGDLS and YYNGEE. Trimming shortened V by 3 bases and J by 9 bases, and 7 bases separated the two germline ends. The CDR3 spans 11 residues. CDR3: CASSGGSEQFF. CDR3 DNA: TGTGCCAGCAGCGGGGGGAGTGAGCAGTTCTTC.

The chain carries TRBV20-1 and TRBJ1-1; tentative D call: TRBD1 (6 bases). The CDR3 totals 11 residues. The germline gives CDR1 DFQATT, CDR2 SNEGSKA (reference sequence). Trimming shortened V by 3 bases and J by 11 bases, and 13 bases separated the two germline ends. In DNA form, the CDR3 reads TGCAGTGCTAGGAAGGGGACACCGGCTTTCTTT. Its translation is CSARKGTPAFF.

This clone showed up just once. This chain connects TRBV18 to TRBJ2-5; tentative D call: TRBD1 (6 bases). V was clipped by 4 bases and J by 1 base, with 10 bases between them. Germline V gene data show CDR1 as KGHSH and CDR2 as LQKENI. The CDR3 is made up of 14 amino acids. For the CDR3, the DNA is TGTGCCAGCTCACTTGGGGGCACCCAAGAGACCCAGTACTTC. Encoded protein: CASSLGGTQETQYF. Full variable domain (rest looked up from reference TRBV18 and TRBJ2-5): NAGVMQNPRHLVRRRGQEARLRCSPMKGHSHVYWYRQLPEEGLKFMVYLQKENIIDESGMPKERFSAEFPKEGPSILRIQQVVRGDSAAYFCASSLGGTQETQYFGPGTRLLVL.

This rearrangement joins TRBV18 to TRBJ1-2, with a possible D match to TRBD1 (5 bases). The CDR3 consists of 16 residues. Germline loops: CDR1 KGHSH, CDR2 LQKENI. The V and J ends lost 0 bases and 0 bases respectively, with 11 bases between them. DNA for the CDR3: TGTGCCAGCTCACCACCTGCCGGGGGACCTAACTATGGCTACACCTTC. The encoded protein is CASSPPAGGPNYGYTF.

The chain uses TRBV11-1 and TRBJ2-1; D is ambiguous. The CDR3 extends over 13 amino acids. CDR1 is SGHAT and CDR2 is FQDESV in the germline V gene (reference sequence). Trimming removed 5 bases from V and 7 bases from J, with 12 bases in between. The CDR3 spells CASSPLLTNEQFF. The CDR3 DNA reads TGTGCCAGCAGCCCCCTCTTGACAAATGAGCAGTTCTTC.

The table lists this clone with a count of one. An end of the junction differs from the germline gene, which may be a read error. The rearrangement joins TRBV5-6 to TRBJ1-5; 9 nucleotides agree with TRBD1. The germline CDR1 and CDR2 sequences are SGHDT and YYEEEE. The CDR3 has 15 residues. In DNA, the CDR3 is TGTGCCAGCAGCTTGGGAACAGGGGGCAACCAGCCCCAGCATTTT. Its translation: CASSLGTGGNQPQHF.

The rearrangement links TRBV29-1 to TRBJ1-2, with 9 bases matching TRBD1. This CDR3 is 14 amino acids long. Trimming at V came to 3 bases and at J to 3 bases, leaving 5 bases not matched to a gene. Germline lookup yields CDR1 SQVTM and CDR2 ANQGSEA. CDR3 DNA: TGCAGCGTTGATCTGGGACAGGGACACTATGGCTACACCTTC. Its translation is CSVDLGQGHYGYTF.

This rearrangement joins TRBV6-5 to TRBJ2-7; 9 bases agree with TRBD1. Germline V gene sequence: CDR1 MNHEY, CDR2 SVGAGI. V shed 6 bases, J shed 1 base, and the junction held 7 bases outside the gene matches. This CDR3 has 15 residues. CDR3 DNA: TGTGCCAGCAGCCCAACCGGGACAGGGTCCTACGAGCAGTACTTC. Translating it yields CASSPTGTGSYEQYF.

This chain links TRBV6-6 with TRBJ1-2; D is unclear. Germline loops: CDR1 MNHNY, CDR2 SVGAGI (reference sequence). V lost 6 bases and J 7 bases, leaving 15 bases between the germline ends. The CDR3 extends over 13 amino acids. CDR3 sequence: CASRQGPDFGYTF. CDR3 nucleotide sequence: TGTGCCAGCAGACAAGGGCCGGATTTTGGCTACACCTTC.

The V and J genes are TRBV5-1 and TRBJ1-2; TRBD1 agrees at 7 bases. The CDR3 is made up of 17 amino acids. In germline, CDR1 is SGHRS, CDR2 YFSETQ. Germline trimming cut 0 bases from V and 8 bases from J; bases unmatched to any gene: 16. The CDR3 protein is CASSLEGGEWSTTGYTF. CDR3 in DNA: TGCGCCAGCAGCTTGGAAGGGGGCGAGTGGTCAACCACGGGCTACACCTTC.

The CDR3 DNA follows: TGTGCCAGCAGCATTCAGTTAGATCAGCCCCAGCATTTT. Its translation is CASSIQLDQPQHF. The chain joins TRBV11-2 to TRBJ1-5; D is undetermined. Germline CDR1 and CDR2: SGHAT and FQNNGV. V was pared by 5 bases and J by 5 bases, with 10 bases between. The CDR3 totals 13 residues. The whole variable domain, remainder taken from reference TRBV11-2 and TRBJ1-5, is EAGVAQSPRYKIIEKRQSVAFWCNPISGHATLYWYQQILGQGPKLLIQFQNNGVVDDSQLPKDRFSAERLKGVDSTLKIQPAKLEDSAVYLCASSIQLDQPQHFGDGTRLSIL.

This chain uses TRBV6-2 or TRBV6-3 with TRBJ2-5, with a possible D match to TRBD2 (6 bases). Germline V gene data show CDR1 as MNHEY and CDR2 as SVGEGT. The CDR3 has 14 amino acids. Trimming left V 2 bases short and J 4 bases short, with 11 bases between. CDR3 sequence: CASSYGGIPETQYF. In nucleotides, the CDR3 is TGTGCCAGCAGTTACGGAGGGATCCCAGAGACCCAGTACTTC.

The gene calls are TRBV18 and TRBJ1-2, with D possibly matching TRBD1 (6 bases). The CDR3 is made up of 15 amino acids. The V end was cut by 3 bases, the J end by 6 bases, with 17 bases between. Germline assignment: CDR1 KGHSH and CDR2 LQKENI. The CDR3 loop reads CASSPSAGDFHGYTF. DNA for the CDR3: TGTGCCAGCTCACCGTCGGCAGGGGACTTTCATGGCTACACCTTC. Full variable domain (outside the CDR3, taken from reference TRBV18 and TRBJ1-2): NAGVMQNPRHLVRRRGQEARLRCSPMKGHSHVYWYRQLPEEGLKFMVYLQKENIIDESGMPKERFSAEFPKEGPSILRIQQVVRGDSAAYFCASSPSAGDFHGYTFGSGTRLTVV.

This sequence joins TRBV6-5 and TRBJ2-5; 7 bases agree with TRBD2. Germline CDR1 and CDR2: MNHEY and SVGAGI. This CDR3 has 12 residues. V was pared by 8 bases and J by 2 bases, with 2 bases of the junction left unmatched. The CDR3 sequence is CASGGDQETQYF. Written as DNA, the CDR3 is TGTGCCAGCGGGGGGGATCAAGAGACCCAGTACTTC.

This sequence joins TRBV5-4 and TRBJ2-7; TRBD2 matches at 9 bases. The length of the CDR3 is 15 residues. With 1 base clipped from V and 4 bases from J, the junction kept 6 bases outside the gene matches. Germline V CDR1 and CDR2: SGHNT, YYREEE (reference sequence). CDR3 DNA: TGTGCCAGCAGCTTGAATAGCGGGAGTCGGTACGAGCAGTACTTC. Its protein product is CASSLNSGSRYEQYF.